Each of the 18 T cell receptor beta chains below was sequenced from the same sample in a study of OX40 agonist ivuxolimab in advanced cancers. The assay was immunoSEQ multiplex PCR, and TCRdb's table has in-frame clones only and misses some. The table lists around 94,000 clones, 91% of them singletons. This sample comprised CD4+ or CD8+ T cells sorted from blood, obtained in a trial of the OX40 agonist ivuxolimab. The receptors shown here come from an adult with an advanced solid tumor such as melanoma, head and neck, liver or kidney cancer.

Note on this clone: A read error may explain this, as a much larger clone is one base away. The J gene is TRBJ1-1, the V gene TRBV5-8, with D unclear. The CDR3 is 13 residues long. V lost 1 base and J lost 1, with 5 bases in between. The germline V gene has CDR1 SGHTS and CDR2 YDEGEE. CDR3 sequence (DNA): TGTGCCAGCAGCTTGAACAGGAACACTGAAGCTTTCTTT. This codes for CASSLNRNTEAFF.

CDR3 sequence: CASSASSGAAYEQYF. CDR3 nucleotides: TGTGCCAGCAGCGCCTCTAGCGGGGCAGCCTACGAGCAGTACTTC. This sequence joins TRBV9 and TRBJ2-7, with TRBD2 identical over 9 bases. V lost 3 bases to trimming and J lost 2 bases; unmatched junction nucleotides: 6. The germline V gene encodes CDR1 SGDLS and CDR2 YYNGEE. The CDR3 is 15 amino acids.

J is TRBJ1-5 and V is TRBV5-5; 9 positions match TRBD1. Unmatched junction bases numbered 10, after V lost 4 bases and J lost 2 bases. The CDR3 has 17 amino acids. CDR1 is SGHKS, CDR2 YYEKEE, per germline (reference sequence). CDR3 loop: CASSPGTGRRGNQPQHF. The CDR3, as DNA: TGTGCCAGCAGCCCCGGGACAGGGAGAAGGGGCAATCAGCCCCAGCATTTT.

The CDR3 DNA is TGCACCTCCTTGGAGGGTCTCTATGGCTACACCTTC. Protein: CTSLEGLYGYTF. J is TRBJ1-2 and V is TRBV29-1; D call uncertain. CDR1 is SQVTM and CDR2 is ANQGSEA in the germline V gene. CDR3 length equals 12 residues.

The V call is TRBV4-1, the J call TRBJ1-2; 9 bases match TRBD1. This CDR3 has 15 amino acids. J lost 4 bases, V lost 0 bases, and 3 bases had no gene match. In germline, CDR1 is MGHRA, CDR2 YSYEKL. The CDR3 DNA reads as TGCGCCAGCAGCCAAGATCAGGGACAGGGCTATGGCTACACCTTC. Protein product: CASSQDQGQGYGYTF.

This clone was recorded once. This chain connects TRBV6-4 to TRBJ2-7, with D possibly matching TRBD2 (6 bases). The CDR3 runs to 14 residues. Trimming took 0 bases from V and 3 from J, leaving 9 bases between them. CDR1 MRHNA and CDR2 SNTAGT come from the germline V gene. In DNA form, the CDR3 reads TGTGCCAGCAGTGACTCGACTAGTCACTACGAGCAGTACTTC. Translating gives CASSDSTSHYEQYF.

This chain links TRBV20-1 with TRBJ2-7; D not certain. The CDR3 loop spans 11 amino acids. Germline CDR1 DFQATT, CDR2 SNEGSKA (reference sequence). The V and J ends lost 0 bases and 5 bases respectively, with 5 bases between them. CDR3 region: CSARDGNEQYF. The CDR3 DNA reads TGCAGTGCTAGAGATGGAAACGAGCAGTACTTC.

This chain connects TRBV7-3 to TRBJ2-1, with D perhaps matching TRBD1 (6 bases). The CDR3 runs to 17 residues. Deletions cut 6 bases from V and 4 bases from J, with 22 bases between. In germline, CDR1 is SGHTA, CDR2 FQGTGA. CDR3 coding DNA: TGTGCCAGCAGAAACCGGGACACTTACTTAATTTACAATGAGCAGTTCTTC. Amino acids: CASRNRDTYLIYNEQFF. The whole variable domain, filled in from reference TRBV7-3 and TRBJ2-1, reads GAGVSQTPSNKVTEKGKYVELRCDPISGHTALYWYRQSLGQGPEFLIYFQGTGAADDSGLPNDRFFAVRPEGSVSTLKIQRTERGDSAVYLCASRNRDTYLIYNEQFFGPGTRLTVL.

The rearrangement joins TRBV5-1 to TRBJ1-3, with TRBD1 matching over 8 bases. The CDR3 contains 16 residues. CDR1 and CDR2 (germline): SGHRS, YFSETQ. V lost 0 bases, J lost 6 bases, and 8 bases stayed unmatched. The CDR3 loop is CASSLEGPGQENTIYF. The CDR3 DNA sequence: TGCGCCAGCAGCTTGGAGGGACCGGGACAGGAAAACACCATATATTTT.

This clone was recorded once. V gene TRBV7-6 combines with J gene TRBJ1-6, with 7 nucleotides matching TRBD1. V trimming: 5 bases; J trimming: 6 bases; junction bases outside the gene matches: 4. This CDR3 contains 14 residues. Germline lookup yields CDR1 SGHVS and CDR2 FNYEAQ. The chain's CDR3 is CASSPGTVNSPLHF. CDR3 nucleotide sequence: TGTGCCAGCAGCCCCGGGACAGTTAATTCACCCCTCCACTTT.

The genes are TRBV7-3 and TRBJ1-1; 8 positions match TRBD1. CDR1 SGHTA and CDR2 FQGTGA come from the germline V gene. After removal of 3 bases from V and 6 bases from J, the junction contained 9 bases not matched to a gene. This CDR3 is built from 15 residues. Here the CDR3 DNA reads TGTGCCAGCAGCTTCAGGGGGCCTGGGACCGCTGAAGCTTTCTTT. Protein: CASSFRGPGTAEAFF.

This clone was observed a single time. This sequence joins TRBV5-4 and TRBJ2-5; D possibly corresponds to TRBD2 (5 bases). Germline CDR1 SGHNT, CDR2 YYREEE (reference sequence). This CDR3 contains 12 residues. The V and J ends lost 5 bases and 9 bases respectively, with 14 bases between them. The CDR3 DNA sequence: TGTGCCAGCAGTCCGGACTGGTCGTCCCAGTACTTC. It codes for CASSPDWSSQYF.

The V and J genes are TRBV10-3 and TRBJ2-3; D is possibly TRBD1 or TRBD2 (5 bases each). There are 15 residues in the CDR3. Per the germline V gene, CDR1 is ENHRY and CDR2 is SYGVKD. The V end lost 3 bases, the J end lost 6 bases, and 16 bases lay between the germline ends. This chain's CDR3 is CAISDDSSGTDTQYF. The DNA for the CDR3 is TGTGCCATCAGTGACGACTCCTCAGGGACGGATACGCAGTATTTT.

In DNA form, the CDR3 reads TGTGCCAGCAGCTTCTACGGGGTTCTATCTAACTATGGCTACACCTTC. Its protein is CASSFYGVLSNYGYTF. The rearrangement joins TRBV11-2 to TRBJ1-2; D gene ambiguous. CDR1 is SGHAT and CDR2 is FQNNGV in the germline V gene. The CDR3 has 16 amino acids. Between the trimmed V and J ends, which lost 3 bases and 0 bases, there was a span of 14 bases.

This chain joins TRBV30 and TRBJ2-5, with 11 bases fitting TRBD2. The CDR3 spans 16 residues. The V gene end was trimmed by 0 bases and the J gene end by 4 bases; junction bases not matched to a gene: 7. Per germline, CDR1 GTSNPN and CDR2 SVGIG (reference sequence). In DNA form, the CDR3 reads TGTGCCTGGAGTGTATACCTAGCGGGGGGTTCAGAGACCCAGTACTTC. Residues: CAWSVYLAGGSETQYF. The full variable domain, with the rest looked up from reference TRBV30 and TRBJ2-5, is SQTIHQWPATLVQPVGSPLSLECTVEGTSNPNLYWYRQAAGRGLQLLFYSVGIGQISSEVPQNLSASRPQDRQFILSSKKLLLSDSGFYLCAWSVYLAGGSETQYFGPGTRLLVL.

The rearrangement links TRBV28 to TRBJ2-1; D is ambiguous. This CDR3 spans 15 amino acids. Trimming left V 3 bases short and J 0 bases short, with 9 bases between. Germline-derived CDR1 and CDR2 are MDHEN and SYDVKM. CDR3 coding DNA: TGTGCCAGCAGTTTCCTCCAGGACTCCTACAATGAGCAGTTCTTC. Protein product: CASSFLQDSYNEQFF.

For the CDR3, the DNA is TGTGCCAGTAGTATAGCGGGAGTAGCCTACGAGCAGTACTTC. It is translated as CASSIAGVAYEQYF. The chain employs TRBV19 and TRBJ2-7; weak D call: TRBD2 (6 bases). Germline V lookup: CDR1 LNHDA, CDR2 SQIVND (reference sequence). The V end was cut by 1 base, the J end by 2 bases, with 9 bases between. This CDR3 region has 14 residues.

The chain recombines TRBV5-6 with TRBJ1-5, with TRBD1 matching 10 bases. V trimming: 1 base; J trimming: 7 bases; junction bases outside the gene matches: 8. Looked up from germline, CDR1 is SGHDT and CDR2 is YYEEEE. CDR3 length: 16 amino acids. The CDR3: CASSLNGQGGLQPQHF. Written as DNA, the CDR3 is TGTGCCAGCAGCTTGAATGGACAGGGGGGACTCCAGCCCCAGCATTTT. The variable domain in full, completed from reference TRBV5-6 and TRBJ1-5, reads DAGVTQSPTHLIKTRGQQVTLRCSPKSGHDTVSWYQQALGQGPQFIFQYYEEEERQRGNFPDRFSGHQFPNYSSELNVNALLLGDSALYLCASSLNGQGGLQPQHFGDGTRLSIL.